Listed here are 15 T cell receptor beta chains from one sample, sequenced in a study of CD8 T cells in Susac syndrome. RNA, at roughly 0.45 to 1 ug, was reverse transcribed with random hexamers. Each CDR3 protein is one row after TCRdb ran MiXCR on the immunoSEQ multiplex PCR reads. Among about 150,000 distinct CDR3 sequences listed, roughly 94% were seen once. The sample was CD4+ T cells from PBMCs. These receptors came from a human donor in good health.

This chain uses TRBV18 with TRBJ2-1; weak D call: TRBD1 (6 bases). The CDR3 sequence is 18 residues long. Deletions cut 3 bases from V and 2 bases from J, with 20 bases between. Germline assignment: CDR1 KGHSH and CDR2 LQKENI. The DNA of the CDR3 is TGTGCCAGCTCACCCCTTCCCCTGGGACACCCCACCTACAATGAGCAGTTCTTC. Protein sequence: CASSPLPLGHPTYNEQFF.

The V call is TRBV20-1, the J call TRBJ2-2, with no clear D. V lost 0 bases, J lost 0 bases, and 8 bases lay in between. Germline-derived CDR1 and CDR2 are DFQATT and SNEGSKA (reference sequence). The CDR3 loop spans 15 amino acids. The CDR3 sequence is CSAREVGSNTGELFF. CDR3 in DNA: TGCAGTGCTAGAGAGGTGGGGTCGAACACCGGGGAGCTGTTTTTT.

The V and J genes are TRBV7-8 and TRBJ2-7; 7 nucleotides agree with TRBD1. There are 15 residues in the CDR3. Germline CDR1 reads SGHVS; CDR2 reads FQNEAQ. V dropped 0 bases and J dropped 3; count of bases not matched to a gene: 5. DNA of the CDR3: TGTGCCAGCAGCTTAGCGCCGGGACAGAACTACGAGCAGTACTTC. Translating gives CASSLAPGQNYEQYF.

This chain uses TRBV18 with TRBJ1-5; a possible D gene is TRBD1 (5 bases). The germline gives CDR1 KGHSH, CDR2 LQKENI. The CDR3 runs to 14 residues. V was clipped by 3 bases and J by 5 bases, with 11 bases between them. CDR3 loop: CASSPGGTHQPQHF. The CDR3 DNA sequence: TGTGCCAGCTCACCGGGGGGGACCCATCAGCCCCAGCATTTT.

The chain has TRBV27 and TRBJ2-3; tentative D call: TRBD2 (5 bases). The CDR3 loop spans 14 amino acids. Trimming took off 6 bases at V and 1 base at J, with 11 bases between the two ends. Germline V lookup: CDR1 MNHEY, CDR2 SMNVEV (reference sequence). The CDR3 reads CASRDFGGTDTQYF. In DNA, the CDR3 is TGTGCCAGCAGGGACTTTGGCGGCACAGATACGCAGTATTTT.

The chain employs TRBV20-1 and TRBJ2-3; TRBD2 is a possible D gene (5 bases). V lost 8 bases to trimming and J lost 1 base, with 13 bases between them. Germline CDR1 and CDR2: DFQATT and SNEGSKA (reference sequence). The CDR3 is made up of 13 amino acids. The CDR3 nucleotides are TGCAGTACTCCACCCGGGGGCACAGATACGCAGTATTTT. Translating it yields CSTPPGGTDTQYF.

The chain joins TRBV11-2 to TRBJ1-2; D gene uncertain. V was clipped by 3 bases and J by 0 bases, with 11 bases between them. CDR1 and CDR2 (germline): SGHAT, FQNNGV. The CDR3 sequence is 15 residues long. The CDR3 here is CASSFGILTNYGYTF. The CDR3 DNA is TGTGCCAGCAGCTTTGGGATTCTTACTAACTATGGCTACACCTTC.

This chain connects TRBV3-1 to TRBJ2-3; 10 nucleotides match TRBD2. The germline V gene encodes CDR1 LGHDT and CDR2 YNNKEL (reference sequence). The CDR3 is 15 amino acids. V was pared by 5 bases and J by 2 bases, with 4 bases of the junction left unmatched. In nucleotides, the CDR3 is TGTGCCAGCAGCGGGACTAGCGCTACCACAGATACGCAGTATTTT. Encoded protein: CASSGTSATTDTQYF.

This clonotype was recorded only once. CDR3 region: CSVPTTGATEAFF. CDR3 DNA: TGCAGCGTCCCTACGACAGGGGCCACTGAAGCTTTCTTT. The rearrangement uses TRBV29-1 and TRBJ1-1; 8 positions match TRBD1. There are 13 residues in the CDR3. V shed 6 bases, J shed 4 bases, and the junction held 7 bases outside the gene matches. The germline CDR1 and CDR2 sequences are SQVTM and ANQGSEA.

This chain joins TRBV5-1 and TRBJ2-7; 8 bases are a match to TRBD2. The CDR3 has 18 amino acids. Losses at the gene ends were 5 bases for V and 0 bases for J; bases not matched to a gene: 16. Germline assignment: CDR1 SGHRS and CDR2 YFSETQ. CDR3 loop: CASRPSLGAGGLSYEQYF. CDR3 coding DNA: TGCGCCAGCAGGCCCTCGTTGGGTGCGGGAGGCCTCTCCTACGAGCAGTACTTC.

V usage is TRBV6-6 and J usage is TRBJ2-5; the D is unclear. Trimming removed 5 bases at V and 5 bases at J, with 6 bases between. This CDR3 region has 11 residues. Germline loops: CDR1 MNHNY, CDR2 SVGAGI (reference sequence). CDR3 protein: CASSTWETQYF. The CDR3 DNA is TGTGCCAGCAGTACCTGGGAGACCCAGTACTTC.

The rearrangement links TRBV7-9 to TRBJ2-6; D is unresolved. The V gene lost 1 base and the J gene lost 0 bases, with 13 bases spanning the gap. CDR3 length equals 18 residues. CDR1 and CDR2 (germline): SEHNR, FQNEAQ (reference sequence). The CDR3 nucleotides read TGTGCCAGCAGCTTAGTTCGGGCCGCTCTCTCTGGGGCCAACGTCCTGACTTTC. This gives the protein CASSLVRAALSGANVLTF.

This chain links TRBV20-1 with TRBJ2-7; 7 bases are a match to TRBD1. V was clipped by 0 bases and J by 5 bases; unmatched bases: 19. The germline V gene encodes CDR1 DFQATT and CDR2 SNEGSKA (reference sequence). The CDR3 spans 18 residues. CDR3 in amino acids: CSARDIDRYREGGDEQYF. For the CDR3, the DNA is TGCAGTGCTAGAGATATCGACCGGTATCGGGAAGGGGGCGACGAGCAGTACTTC.

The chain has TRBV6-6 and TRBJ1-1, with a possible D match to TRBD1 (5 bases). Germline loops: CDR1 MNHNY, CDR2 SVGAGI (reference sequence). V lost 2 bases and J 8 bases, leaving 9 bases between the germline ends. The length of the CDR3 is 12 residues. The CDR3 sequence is CASSYDRREAFF. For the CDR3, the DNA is TGTGCCAGCAGTTACGACAGAAGAGAAGCTTTCTTT.

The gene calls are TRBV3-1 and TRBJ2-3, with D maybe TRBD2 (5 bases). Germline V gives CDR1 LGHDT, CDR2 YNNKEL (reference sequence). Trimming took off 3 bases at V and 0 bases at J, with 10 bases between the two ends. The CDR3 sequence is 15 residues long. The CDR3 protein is CASSHLAASTDTQYF. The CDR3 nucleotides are TGTGCCAGCAGCCATCTAGCAGCGAGCACAGATACGCAGTATTTT.